The clone carrying this T cell receptor (beta chain) was seen once. This record belongs to a study of blood T cell repertoires in COVID-19. Study-wide background: Acute and convalescent COVID-19 specimens originated in the United States, Italy and Spain.

Per the original data handling: Counts of nucleated cells, estimated from reference gene primer amplification, were obtained. Sequencing was performed with immunoSEQ multiplex PCR; in TCRdb, only in-frame clones are kept and a portion is missing. V, J and clone size derive from that table, while D and trimming were established from the DNA sequence. Among some 45,000 clones listed, approximately 87% were seen once. The V and J ends lost 7 bases and 0 bases respectively, with 12 bases between them. The V gene's germline CDR1 is MNHEY and CDR2 SVGAGI. CDR3 length equals 14 residues. Material: peripheral blood. This receptor was taken from a human donor in a cohort sampled during active COVID-19. The rearrangement joins TRBV6-5 to TRBJ1-1; D not certain. The CDR3 DNA is TGTGCCAGCACTAGGAACGGATTGAACACTGAAGCTTTCTTT. This translates into CASTRNGLNTEAFF.